The clone carrying this T cell receptor beta chain was seen only once. The antigen remains unidentified. Runs used v3.0 of the immunoSEQ assay and were done at survey level. The table came from immunoSEQ multiplex PCR; TCRdb's copy has only in-frame clones and leaves some out. The sample carries 20,000 or so clones, around four fifths recorded once. CDR1 is KGHSH, CDR2 LQKENI, per germline. This CDR3 spans 15 amino acids. Trimming removed 1 base at V and 0 bases at J, with 9 bases between. The data belong to a study of long-term antiretroviral therapy in people with HIV. Study-level points and caveats: Controls exceeded HIV repertoires in CDR3 length range. Post-ART, diversity grew, though it stayed under transplant donor control levels. Clones that expanded before ART (that is, prior to treatment) dominated the repertoire at all time points. Blood in the study was drawn between the mid-2000s and the late 2010s, possibly under older ART regimens, which may be less effective than current ones.

The specimen was unsorted PBMCs, collected 1.9 years after starting antiretroviral therapy. This clonotype originated in a woman aged 50 to 60 with HIV. This sequence joins TRBV18 and TRBJ1-2; possibly TRBD1 for D (6 bases). CDR3: CASSPRTETNYGYTF. DNA for the CDR3: TGTGCCAGCTCACCACGGACAGAAACTAACTATGGCTACACCTTC.